The rows below give T cell receptor beta chains drawn from one sample of a study of control samples from healthy donors and cancer patients. The method was immunoSEQ multiplex PCR; TCRdb's version includes in-frame clones alone and lacks a portion of them. The data include fewer than 250,000 clones; the top ten clones carry less than 2.5%. What was sequenced was blood. All receptors derive from a young woman in good health. The CDR3 runs from the conserved cysteine through the conserved F or W. D genes are given only for firm matches.

- 14 TRBJ1-1 TRBV28 TGTGCCGGCCGGGGTCAGGACGAGAACACTGAAGCTTTCTTT CAGRGQDENTEAFF
- 14 TRBJ2-1 TRBV9 TGTGCCAGCAGCGTAGGATCCCCTAGTCCTGAGCAGTTCTTC CASSVGSPSPEQFF
- 15 TRBJ1-2 TRBV6-6 TGTGCCAGCAGCCTAGGGTGGGAGAGTAACTATGGCTACACCTTC CASSLGWESNYGYTF
TRBD1 17 TRBJ2-5 TRBV6-2/TRBV6-3 TGTGCCAGCAGTTACTACCCTCAGGGGGTAAGGGGGGAGACCCAGTACTTC CASSYYPQGVRGETQYF
- 15 TRBJ1-2 TRBV10-3 TGTGCCATCAGTGAGGACCAGGGGCGCCTCTATGGCTACACCTTC CAISEDQGRLYGYTF
TRBD1 15 TRBJ1-2 TRBV11-2 TGTGCCAGCAGCTATGTGACAGGGCCTAACTATGGCTACACCTTC CASSYVTGPNYGYTF
- 14 TRBJ1-3 TRBV2 TGTGCCAGCAGTGACCCCAGCTCTGGAAACACCATATATTTT CASSDPSSGNTIYF
- 14 TRBJ2-2 TRBV11-2 TGTGCCAGCAGCTTACTGGGGGCAGGTGGGGAGCTGTTTTTT CASSLLGAGGELFF
- 15 TRBJ2-7 TRBV5-1 TGCGCCAGCAGCTTGGAAGGGCAAGCCCTCTACGAGCAGTACTTC CASSLEGQALYEQYF
- 13 TRBJ2-1 TRBV5-4 TGTGCCAGCAGCCCCCACTCCTACAATGAGCAGTTCTTC CASSPHSYNEQFF
- 15 TRBJ1-4 TRBV7-2 TGTGCCAGCAGCTTGGCAGGTTTTCCAGGGGAAAAACTGTTTTTT CASSLAGFPGEKLFF
- 15 TRBJ1-4 TRBV14 TGTGCCAGCAGCCGAGCACTAGCAACTAATGAAAAACTGTTTTTT CASSRALATNEKLFF
TRBD1 16 TRBJ1-2 TRBV5-6 TGTGCCAGCAGCACAATCCAGGGGGCACGGGGTGATGGCTACACCTTC CASSTIQGARGDGYTF
TRBD2 17 TRBJ2-1 TRBV19 TGTGCCAGTAGTATTTCTAGCGGGGGGCCCTTGGGGAATGAGCAGTTCTTC CASSISSGGPLGNEQFF
- 14 TRBJ1-2 TRBV5-1 TGCGCCAGCAGCTTGGACAGACTACTCTATGGCTACACCTTC CASSLDRLLYGYTF
TRBD1 14 TRBJ1-1 TRBV24-1 TGTGCCACCAAAGCTGCCGACAGGGACACTGAAGCTTTCTTT CATKAADRDTEAFF
- 17 TRBJ1-1 TRBV5-1 TGCGCCAGCAGCTTGGCCCCGGGGGGCGTACTTGACACTGAAGCTTTCTTT CASSLAPGGVLDTEAFF
- 16 TRBJ2-5 TRBV25-1 TGTGCCAGCAGTGTAGGTAGGGCAGGGAAACAAGAGACCCAGTACTTC CASSVGRAGKQETQYF
- 17 TRBJ2-1 TRBV28 TGTGCCAGCAGTTCCCATTCCAGGGGAGGAACCTACAATGAGCAGTTCTTC CASSSHSRGGTYNEQFF
- 13 TRBJ1-2 TRBV5-4 TGTGCCAGCAGCTCGACAGTGGACTATGGCTACACCTTC CASSSTVDYGYTF
TRBD2 17 TRBJ2-1 TRBV27 TGTGCCAGCAGCTCCCCCGGGGAGCGGGGGTGGGGCAATGAGCAGTTCTTC CASSSPGERGWGNEQFF
- 15 TRBJ2-3 TRBV7-8 TGTGCCAGCAAACCTAGGGAAGCGAGCACAGATACGCAGTATTTT CASKPREASTDTQYF
TRBD1 15 TRBJ1-4 TRBV5-1 TGCGCCAGCAGCTCGACGACAGGGTCGAATGAAAAACTGTTTTTT CASSSTTGSNEKLFF
- 15 TRBJ1-1 TRBV5-1 TGCGCCAGCAGCCTCGGACAGATCACGAACACTGAAGCTTTCTTT CASSLGQITNTEAFF
TRBD1 15 TRBJ2-7 TRBV18 TGTGCCAGCTCACCACCGTCGACAGGGGCCTACGAGCAGTACTTC CASSPPSTGAYEQYF
- 14 TRBJ1-5 TRBV2 TGTGCCACAGCAGGCCCCGGTCTAAATCAGCCCCAGCATTTT CATAGPGLNQPQHF
- 13 TRBJ2-2 TRBV12-3/TRBV12-4 TGTGCCAGCGGGGCAGAGATCACCGGGGAGCTGTTTTTT CASGAEITGELFF
TRBD1 14 TRBJ1-2 TRBV28 TGTGCCAGCAGAGGGACAGGGCTTAACTATGGCTACACCTTC CASRGTGLNYGYTF
- 12 TRBJ2-2 TRBV29-1 TGCAGCGTCGCCTACAGGGTCGGGGAGCTGTTTTTT CSVAYRVGELFF
TRBD2 16 TRBJ2-2 TRBV4-1 TGCGCCAGCAGCCAAATAGCGGGGGGGATCACCGGGGAGCTGTTTTTT CASSQIAGGITGELFF
TRBD1 14 TRBJ1-2 TRBV6-6 TGTGCCAGCAGTTCCGGGACAGGGGTCTATGGCTACACCTTC CASSSGTGVYGYTF
TRBD2 15 TRBJ2-7 TRBV2 TGTGCCAGCAGTGAAAGGGGACTAGCGAGCTACGAGCAGTACTTC CASSERGLASYEQYF
- 18 TRBJ2-6 TRBV7-2 TGTGCCAGCAGCCCTTCCCTCATGGAGTACTCTGGGGCCAACGTCCTGACTTTC CASSPSLMEYSGANVLTF
TRBD1 15 TRBJ2-2 TRBV7-9 TGTGCCAGCAGCCCGGGACAGTTGTTCACCGGGGAGCTGTTTTTT CASSPGQLFTGELFF
TRBD1 16 TRBJ1-2 TRBV7-2 TGTGCCAGCAGCTCCCGTTACAGGGGCCTGGACTATGGCTACACCTTC CASSSRYRGLDYGYTF
- 13 TRBJ2-5 TRBV18 TGTGCCAGCTCACCCGGGCCGGAAGAGACCCAGTACTTC CASSPGPEETQYF
TRBD1 16 TRBJ2-3 TRBV5-4 TGTGCCAGCAGCTTTTGGGACAGGGGTCGGGGAGATACGCAGTATTTT CASSFWDRGRGDTQYF
- 15 TRBJ1-1 TRBV5-1 TGCGCCAGCAGCTTGGTTGTGACAGTGAACACTGAAGCTTTCTTT CASSLVVTVNTEAFF
TRBD1 13 TRBJ2-7 TRBV23-1 TGCGCCGGGGAAGGGGACAGGGGTGACCAGCAGTACTTC CAGEGDRGDQQYF
- 16 TRBJ1-2 TRBV7-8 TGTGCCAGCAGCTTATTTCCCCGAACCGCTGCGTATGGCTACACCTTC CASSLFPRTAAYGYTF
- 14 TRBJ1-2 TRBV30 TGTGCCTGGAGAGGAGTTGGGCAGGATTATGGCTACACCTTC CAWRGVGQDYGYTF
TRBD2 19 TRBJ2-1 TRBV11-2 TGTGCCAGCAGCTCTGTAGCGGGGGGGCCTTCAAGCTCCTACAATGAGCAGTTCTTC CASSSVAGGPSSSYNEQFF
- 13 TRBJ1-1 TRBV6-2/TRBV6-3 TGTGCCAGCAGTTCCATACAGGGCACTGAAGCTTTCTTT CASSSIQGTEAFF
- 15 TRBJ1-5 TRBV7-2 TGTGCCAGCAGTAACGGGTTATCCCCCAATCAGCCCCAGCATTTT CASSNGLSPNQPQHF
- 12 TRBJ1-2 TRBV7-9 TGTGCCAGCGCACCGGGGAACTATGGCTACACCTTC CASAPGNYGYTF
TRBD2 16 TRBJ2-5 TRBV11-3 TGTGCCAGCAGCTTAGATCCTAGCGGGGGGACCGAGACCCAGTACTTC CASSLDPSGGTETQYF
TRBD1 15 TRBJ1-1 TRBV10-3 TGTGCCATCAGTGAGGTCCGACAGGGGGGAACTGAAGCTTTCTTT CAISEVRQGGTEAFF
- 11 TRBJ1-1 TRBV20-1 TGCAGTGCTTACCGAATCACTGAAGCTTTCTTT CSAYRITEAFF